This T cell receptor beta chain is drawn from a study of blood T cells in healthy people across ages. The authors ran a second PCR of about 6 to 11 cycles using a sample-barcoded 5' primer and a J-beta primer mix. TCRdb re-derived calls from the 5' RACE reads in MiXCR, one entry per CDR3 protein. The sample comprises some 930,000 distinct CDR3 sequences, around 29% of which are singletons, and more than 8.5% rests with the top ten. In its sample, this clonotype was seen once. This CDR3 has 19 residues. Trimming removed 1 base from V and 0 bases from J, with 16 bases in between. The same specimen was also included in a second study, on T cells of mothers and their children.

The sample was blood. This TCR derives from a woman aged 40 to 50 in good health. The rearrangement links TRBV12-3 or TRBV12-4 to TRBJ2-6, with a possible D match to TRBD1 (6 bases). CDR3 residues: CASSLVLRGLSSGANVLTF. As DNA, the CDR3 is TGTGCCAGCAGTTTAGTGCTCAGGGGATTAAGCTCTGGGGCCAACGTCCTGACTTTC.